A single sample is the source of the 7 T cell receptor beta chains below, sequenced in a study of CD8 T cells in Susac syndrome. An input of about 0.5 to 1 ug of RNA was subjected to reverse transcription using random hexamers. From the immunoSEQ multiplex PCR reads, TCRdb called clonotypes with MiXCR, one entry per CDR3 protein. The sample lists more than 100,000 distinct CDR3 sequences, 90% to 95% occurring once. Sequencing was carried out using CD4+ T cells from PBMCs. These receptors all stem from a human donor in good health.

The chain joins TRBV5-1 to TRBJ1-5; possible D gene TRBD1, 6 bases. Germline V gene lookup returns CDR1 SGHRS and CDR2 YFSETQ. The V end lost 4 bases, the J end lost 4 bases, and 15 bases lay between the germline ends. The length of the CDR3 is 15 residues. The CDR3 sequence: CASSVGHPGNQPQHF. The CDR3 DNA is TGCGCCAGCAGCGTGGGACACCCAGGTAATCAGCCCCAGCATTTT.

V usage is TRBV25-1 and J usage is TRBJ1-5; no reliable D call. Germline V gene sequence: CDR1 MGHDK, CDR2 SYGVNS. V shed 5 bases and J shed 2 bases, with 10 bases lying between them. The length of the CDR3 is 14 residues. DNA for the CDR3: TGTGCCAGCAGTCCGGGGATCCGCAATCAGCCCCAGCATTTT. This encodes CASSPGIRNQPQHF.

The chain has TRBV29-1 and TRBJ1-4; D is undetermined. The CDR3 consists of 12 residues. In germline, CDR1 is SQVTM, CDR2 ANQGSEA. V was clipped by 1 base and J by 13 bases, with 13 bases between them. The chain's CDR3 is CSVEGGLGSLFF. The CDR3 nucleotides are TGCAGCGTTGAAGGCGGGTTAGGGTCACTGTTTTTT.

V is TRBV6-5 and J is TRBJ2-7; TRBD1 might be the D (5 bases). The CDR3 loop spans 17 amino acids. V was trimmed by 0 bases and J by 2 bases, leaving 17 bases between them. Germline assignment: CDR1 MNHEY and CDR2 SVGAGI. This CDR3 is CASSYSARKRGTYEQYF. In DNA form, the CDR3 reads TGTGCCAGCAGTTACTCGGCACGGAAAAGGGGAACCTACGAGCAGTACTTC.

This clonotype was recorded once. V is TRBV10-3 and J is TRBJ2-4, with 7 positions matching TRBD1. Looked up from germline, CDR1 is ENHRY and CDR2 is SYGVKD. The CDR3 has 11 residues. The V and J ends lost 4 bases and 13 bases, in that order; junction bases with no gene match: 4. The CDR3 nucleotides read TGTGCCATCAGTGTAAAGGGACAGCAGTACTTC. Protein product: CAISVKGQQYF.

The chain carries TRBV6-1 and TRBJ1-2; D not resolved. This CDR3 contains 14 residues. The V gene's germline CDR1 is MNHNS and CDR2 SASEGT. V lost 3 bases to trimming and J lost 4 bases, with 12 bases between them. Written as DNA, the CDR3 is TGTGCCAGCAGTGAGGTGGGCGGAACCTATGGCTACACCTTC. This translates into CASSEVGGTYGYTF.

As for this clonotype: At one boundary the junction diverges from the germline segment, which might be a read error. The rearrangement joins TRBV5-1 to TRBJ2-5; D is ambiguous. This CDR3 has 12 amino acids. CDR1 is SGHRS and CDR2 is YFSETQ in the germline V gene. CDR3 region: CASSLLQETQYF. The CDR3 coding sequence is TGTGCCAGCAGTTTATTGCAAGAGACCCAGTACTTC.